The clone carrying this T cell receptor beta chain was seen more than once but under ten times. Its antigen is undetermined. One entry per CDR3 protein results from TCRdb running MiXCR on the 5' RACE reads. This table has roughly 550,000 distinct CDR3 sequences, roughly 22% appearing once. This record comes from a study of T-cell memory formation after mild COVID-19. Whole-study results and caveats: Some SARS-CoV-2-responding clones were already detected in memory before infection.

Trimming cost V 4 bases and J 0 bases, with 22 bases left between them. This CDR3 has 19 amino acids. CDR1 SEHNR and CDR2 FQNEAQ come from the germline V gene (reference sequence). The chain employs TRBV7-9 and TRBJ2-1; possibly TRBD2 for D (5 bases). The material sequenced was PBMCs or a T cell subset sorted from them (not recorded which). The TCR comes from an adult woman who had mild COVID-19 (a few samples of this study predate the infection). Cell type and time point are not known. CDR3 region: CASSSPWESLEGSYNEQFF. The DNA for the CDR3 is TGTGCCAGCAGCTCCCCATGGGAGAGTTTAGAGGGCTCCTACAATGAGCAGTTCTTC.